The 29 T cell receptor beta chains listed next were all sequenced from one sample in a study of control samples from healthy donors and cancer patients. Using immunoSEQ multiplex PCR, the repertoire was profiled, and TCRdb retains in-frame clones only, with some absent. Among 130,000 to 150,000 clones listed, 80% to 95% were seen once. The sequencing input was blood. The receptors shown here come from a man aged 30 to 45 in good health.

J is TRBJ2-1 and V is TRBV28; 7 bases are a match to TRBD1. CDR1 is MDHEN, CDR2 SYDVKM, per germline. The length of the CDR3 is 15 residues. After removal of 6 bases from V and 10 bases from J, the junction contained 15 bases not matched to a gene. The CDR3 sequence: CASRLDRAKQSEQFF. DNA of the CDR3: TGTGCCAGCAGGCTCGACAGGGCCAAACAATCGGAGCAGTTCTTC. Filled out from reference TRBV28 and TRBJ2-1, the complete variable domain reads DVKVTQSSRYLVKRTGEKVFLECVQDMDHENMFWYRQDPGLGLRLIYFSYDVKMKEKGDIPEGYSVSREKKERFSLILESASTNQTSMYLCASRLDRAKQSEQFFGPGTRLTVL.

The J gene is TRBJ2-1, the V gene TRBV5-1, with a weak D call TRBD2 (6 bases). The V gene's germline CDR1 is SGHRS and CDR2 YFSETQ. The CDR3 spans 18 residues. Trimming removed 0 bases at V and 5 bases at J, with 21 bases between. DNA for the CDR3: TGCGCCAGCAGCTTGGTCGTCCTAGCGACAAAATATGACAATGAGCAGTTCTTC. This sequence encodes CASSLVVLATKYDNEQFF.

V is TRBV5-4 and J is TRBJ2-1, with 8 bases that match TRBD2. J gave up 7 bases and V 0 bases, and 9 bases lay outside the gene matches. Germline CDR1 SGHNT, CDR2 YYREEE (reference sequence). The CDR3 is 16 amino acids. CDR3 amino acids: CASSLARSGSGNEQFF. CDR3 sequence (DNA): TGTGCCAGCAGCTTGGCGAGGAGCGGGAGTGGTAATGAGCAGTTCTTC. Drawing the rest from reference TRBV5-4 and TRBJ2-1, the complete variable domain is ETGVTQSPTHLIKTRGQQVTLRCSSQSGHNTVSWYQQALGQGPQFIFQYYREEENGRGNFPPRFSGLQFPNYSSELNVNALELDDSALYLCASSLARSGSGNEQFFGPGTRLTVL.

The chain uses TRBV7-9 and TRBJ1-1, with 9 positions matching TRBD1. From germline, CDR1 is SEHNR and CDR2 FQNEAQ (reference sequence). This CDR3 spans 13 amino acids. The junction had 10 bases not matched to a gene; V was cut back by 5 bases and J by 12 bases. CDR3 in DNA: TGTGCCAGCAGCCCGAGCCTGGACAGGGGAACTTTCTTT. This gives the protein CASSPSLDRGTFF.

The table lists this clone with a few counts. V and J are TRBV30 and TRBJ1-1; D unresolved. CDR1 is GTSNPN and CDR2 is SVGIG in the germline V gene (reference sequence). CDR3 length: 11 residues. Deletions cut 5 bases from V and 4 bases from J, with 8 bases between. The CDR3: CAWQKGTEAFF. The CDR3 DNA reads as TGTGCCTGGCAAAAGGGCACTGAAGCTTTCTTT.

The V call is TRBV3-1 (or the pseudogene TRBV3-2), the J call TRBJ2-3; D is undetermined. The CDR3 runs to 14 residues. Germline loops: CDR1 LGHDT, CDR2 YNNKEL (reference sequence). Between the trimmed V and J ends, which lost 0 bases and 9 bases, there was a span of 13 bases. The CDR3 here is CASSQDDLGWTQYF. The CDR3 DNA sequence: TGTGCCAGCAGCCAAGACGACTTGGGTTGGACGCAGTATTTT.

Only one count was recorded for this clone. The V and J genes are TRBV2 and TRBJ2-1; 8 bases are a match to TRBD2. There are 16 residues in the CDR3. J gave up 4 bases and V 6 bases, and 11 bases lay outside the gene matches. Germline CDR1 and CDR2: SNHLY and FYNNEI. CDR3 residues: CASRRLASQSYNEQFF. Here the CDR3 DNA reads TGTGCCAGCAGACGACTAGCGTCCCAATCTTACAATGAGCAGTTCTTC. Using reference TRBV2 and TRBJ2-1 for the parts outside the CDR3, the full variable domain is EPEVTQTPSHQVTQMGQEVILRCVPISNHLYFYWYRQILGQKVEFLVSFYNNEISEKSEIFDDQFSVERPDGSNFTLKIRSTKLEDSAMYFCASRRLASQSYNEQFFGPGTRLTVL.

The rearrangement links TRBV7-9 to TRBJ2-5; no clear D gene. The V and J ends lost 8 bases and 0 bases respectively, with 10 bases between them. Germline CDR1 is SEHNR and CDR2 is FQNEAQ (reference sequence). This CDR3 contains 13 residues. CDR3 sequence reads: CASAASNQETQYF. CDR3 nucleotides: TGTGCCAGCGCAGCTTCAAACCAAGAGACCCAGTACTTC. Full variable domain (missing parts from reference TRBV7-9 and TRBJ2-5): DTGVSQNPRHKITKRGQNVTFRCDPISEHNRLYWYRQTLGQGPEFLTYFQNEAQLEKSRLLSDRFSAERPKGSFSTLEIQRTEQGDSAMYLCASAASNQETQYFGPGTRLLVL.

The chain combines TRBV28 with TRBJ1-4; D may be TRBD1 (6 bases). CDR3 size: 18 residues. The germline V gene has CDR1 MDHEN and CDR2 SYDVKM. The germline V and J ends were trimmed by 4 bases and 3 bases, with 21 bases remaining between them. In DNA form, the CDR3 reads TGTGCCAGCAGTTCCCGATGGACAGCTTATTCTGCTAATGAAAAACTGTTTTTT. It is translated as CASSSRWTAYSANEKLFF. The full variable domain, completed using reference TRBV28 and TRBJ1-4, is DVKVTQSSRYLVKRTGEKVFLECVQDMDHENMFWYRQDPGLGLRLIYFSYDVKMKEKGDIPEGYSVSREKKERFSLILESASTNQTSMYLCASSSRWTAYSANEKLFFGSGTQLSVL.

The V gene is TRBV6-5, the J gene TRBJ1-5; D is undetermined. The CDR3 is 13 residues long. The V gene lost 5 bases and the J gene lost 5 bases, with 10 bases spanning the gap. Per the germline V gene, CDR1 is MNHEY and CDR2 is SVGAGI. Here the CDR3 DNA reads TGTGCCAGCAGTACCATGTGGGATCAGCCCCAGCATTTT. This codes for CASSTMWDQPQHF.

The chain links TRBV27 to TRBJ2-3, with TRBD2 matching over 7 bases. The length of the CDR3 is 14 residues. Germline CDR1 MNHEY, CDR2 SMNVEV (reference sequence). The junction had 4 bases not matched to a gene; V was cut back by 7 bases and J by 0 bases. The chain's CDR3 is CASTSGRSTDTQYF. The CDR3 nucleotides are TGTGCCAGCACTAGCGGCCGTAGCACAGATACGCAGTATTTT.

This chain uses TRBV4-1 with TRBJ1-4, with D hard to call. The length of the CDR3 is 15 residues. CDR1 is MGHRA and CDR2 is YSYEKL in the germline V gene. Trimming pared 2 bases from V and 5 bases from J, leaving 12 bases between. Written as DNA, the CDR3 is TGCGCCAGCAGCCAAAAAACCGGCGGGAATGAAAAACTGTTTTTT. The encoded protein is CASSQKTGGNEKLFF.

The chain joins TRBV27 to TRBJ1-5; D perhaps matches TRBD1 (5 bases). Germline CDR1 reads MNHEY; CDR2 reads SMNVEV (reference sequence). The CDR3 is 13 residues long. Trimming stripped 3 bases from V and 7 bases from J, with 10 bases between. CDR3 residues: CASSFSGLQPQHF. CDR3 coding DNA: TGTGCCAGCAGTTTTTCGGGGCTCCAGCCCCAGCATTTT.

CDR3 sequence: CASSLGGYYGYTF. In nucleotides, the CDR3 is TGTGCCAGCAGCCTGGGGGGTTATTATGGCTACACCTTC. The chain recombines TRBV13 with TRBJ1-2, with D maybe TRBD1 (5 bases). V lost 5 bases and J lost 5, with 12 bases in between. The CDR3 totals 13 residues. Germline CDR1 is PRHDT and CDR2 is FYEKMQ (reference sequence). Full variable domain (remainder filled in from reference TRBV13 and TRBJ1-2): AAGVIQSPRHLIKEKRETATLKCYPIPRHDTVYWYQQGPGQDPQFLISFYEKMQSDKGSIPDRFSAQQFSDYHSELNMSSLELGDSALYFCASSLGGYYGYTFGSGTRLTVV.

The chain has TRBV24-1 and TRBJ2-1; TRBD1 agrees at 10 bases. CDR3 size: 19 residues. The germline V gene encodes CDR1 KGHDR and CDR2 SFDVKD. Unmatched junction bases numbered 13, after V lost 2 bases and J lost 4 bases. CDR3 nucleotides: TGTGCCACCAGTGATTCAACACTGGGCGGGACAGGGGATTACAATGAGCAGTTCTTC. Protein product: CATSDSTLGGTGDYNEQFF.

This chain uses TRBV29-1 with TRBJ1-1, with 8 bases aligning to TRBD1. The CDR3 spans 13 residues. The germline gives CDR1 SQVTM, CDR2 ANQGSEA. The trim removed 4 bases at V and 3 bases at J, leaving 4 bases unmatched. This chain's CDR3 is CSVGQGPDTEAFF. The CDR3, as DNA: TGCAGCGTTGGACAGGGGCCGGACACTGAAGCTTTCTTT.

The V gene is TRBV6-5, the J gene TRBJ1-4, with no clear D. Per germline, CDR1 MNHEY and CDR2 SVGAGI. V was shortened by 6 bases and J by 4 bases, with 12 bases between the two germline ends. The CDR3 spans 14 residues. DNA of the CDR3: TGTGCCAGCAGCACATACAAATATAATGAAAAACTGTTTTTT. Translated: CASSTYKYNEKLFF.

This chain joins TRBV2 and TRBJ1-2; D gene unclear. Per the germline V gene, CDR1 is SNHLY and CDR2 is FYNNEI. The ends were cut back, 4 bases at V and 3 bases at J, with 9 bases in the middle. This CDR3 has 13 amino acids. CDR3 loop: CASSVQEDYGYTF. CDR3 nucleotides: TGTGCCAGCAGTGTCCAGGAAGACTATGGCTACACCTTC.

This clone was seen only once. The chain employs TRBV28 and TRBJ1-1; no definite D call. Germline-derived CDR1 and CDR2 are MDHEN and SYDVKM. The CDR3 totals 12 residues. The germline V and J ends were trimmed by 1 base and 9 bases, with 9 bases remaining between them. The CDR3 reads CASSLLTSQAFF. The CDR3 DNA is TGTGCCAGCAGTTTATTGACTTCGCAAGCTTTCTTT.

The chain links TRBV28 to TRBJ2-1; no clear D. V was trimmed by 5 bases and J by 4 bases, leaving 12 bases between them. CDR3 length equals 14 residues. CDR1 and CDR2 from the germline V gene are MDHEN and SYDVKM. The CDR3 DNA reads TGTGCCAGCAGTCGGCTAAGAGAATACAATGAGCAGTTCTTC. It encodes CASSRLREYNEQFF.

This rearrangement joins TRBV4-1 to TRBJ2-5, with TRBD1 matching 7 bases. Germline CDR1 reads MGHRA; CDR2 reads YSYEKL. The junction had 12 bases not matched to a gene; V was cut back by 1 base and J by 4 bases. The CDR3 has 17 residues. The CDR3 sequence is CASSQVVRTGYGETQYF. Here the CDR3 DNA reads TGCGCCAGCAGCCAAGTGGTACGGACAGGTTACGGAGAGACCCAGTACTTC.

This clone was observed a single time. This chain uses TRBV10-2 with TRBJ1-1; TRBD1 agrees at 8 bases. The CDR3 loop spans 16 amino acids. Germline V gives CDR1 WSHSY, CDR2 SAAADI. The V gene end was trimmed by 6 bases and the J gene end by 1 base; junction bases not matched to a gene: 10. The CDR3 spells CASRDRGGAGNTEAFF. CDR3 DNA: TGCGCCAGCAGAGACAGGGGAGGCGCGGGGAACACTGAAGCTTTCTTT.

The chain employs TRBV6-8 and TRBJ1-2, with TRBD1 identical over 8 bases. Germline CDR1 reads MNHGY; CDR2 reads SAAAGT. The CDR3 has 18 amino acids. Trimming took 0 bases from V and 8 from J; bases not matched to a gene: 17. This chain's CDR3 is CASSYSGTGFFMLDGYTF. The CDR3 region has the DNA TGTGCCAGCAGTTACTCGGGGACAGGTTTTTTCATGCTAGACGGCTACACCTTC.

This chain uses TRBV6-5 with TRBJ2-7, with TRBD2 matching 8 bases. The germline V gene has CDR1 MNHEY and CDR2 SVGAGI. This CDR3 spans 14 amino acids. The V gene end was trimmed by 8 bases and the J gene end by 5 bases; junction bases not matched to a gene: 11. The CDR3 sequence is CASSRAGEVDEQYF. In nucleotides, the CDR3 is TGTGCCAGCTCAAGAGCGGGAGAAGTGGACGAGCAGTACTTC.

The chain is built from TRBV9 and TRBJ2-5; 9 positions agree with TRBD2. Germline V gives CDR1 SGDLS, CDR2 YYNGEE. J was trimmed by 5 bases and V by 0 bases; bases with no gene match: 11. The CDR3 totals 17 residues. The CDR3 nucleotides read TGTGCCAGCAGCGTAGCTACGCTAGCGGGATCAATGGAGACCCAGTACTTC. Encoded protein: CASSVATLAGSMETQYF.

V is TRBV6-5 and J is TRBJ2-6; D gene ambiguous. The germline V and J ends were trimmed by 6 bases and 1 base, with 7 bases remaining between them. CDR1 is MNHEY, CDR2 SVGAGI, per germline. This CDR3 spans 14 amino acids. The CDR3 here is CASSLGSGANVLTF. Written as DNA, the CDR3 is TGTGCCAGCAGCTTGGGGTCTGGGGCCAACGTCCTGACTTTC.

The rearrangement uses TRBV2 and TRBJ2-1; no firm D call. This CDR3 region has 14 residues. The germline V and J ends were trimmed by 6 bases and 8 bases, with 17 bases remaining between them. The germline gives CDR1 SNHLY, CDR2 FYNNEI. The CDR3 sequence: CASREDPGRYEQFF. The CDR3, as DNA: TGTGCCAGCAGAGAGGACCCCGGGCGGTATGAGCAGTTCTTC.

This clone has only one observation. This rearrangement joins TRBV29-1 to TRBJ1-2, with D perhaps matching TRBD1 (5 bases). Germline CDR1 SQVTM, CDR2 ANQGSEA. V was shortened by 6 bases and J by 4 bases, with 12 bases between the two germline ends. The CDR3 has 12 residues. CDR3: CSVGGTPYGYTF. The CDR3 bases are TGCAGCGTAGGAGGGACCCCCTATGGCTACACCTTC. The full variable domain, its missing parts supplied by reference TRBV29-1 and TRBJ1-2, is SAVISQKPSRDICQRGTSLTIQCQVDSQVTMMFWYRQQPGQSLTLIATANQGSEATYESGFVIDKFPISRPNLTFSTLTVSNMSPEDSSIYLCSVGGTPYGYTFGSGTRLTVV.

V and J are TRBV28 and TRBJ2-1; 8 bases map to TRBD2. The CDR3 runs to 15 residues. V dropped 8 bases and J dropped 5; count of bases not matched to a gene: 11. Germline CDR1 reads MDHEN; CDR2 reads SYDVKM. The CDR3 bases are TGTGCCAGCTCCCCTCGGGGGGGGCGTAACAATGAGCAGTTCTTC. Translation: CASSPRGGRNNEQFF.